This note documents a single T cell receptor beta chain sequence. The antigen is unknown. PCR was performed using 60 Vbeta and 13 Jbeta primers. The repertoire was sequenced with immunoSEQ multiplex PCR; TCRdb's copy has only in-frame clones and lacks some. This sample has roughly 80,000 clones, with 75% to 85% found just once. The CDR3 is made up of 16 amino acids. The germline V gene encodes CDR1 SGHVS and CDR2 FQNEAQ. V lost 0 bases, J lost 3 bases, and 14 bases lay in between. The record originates from a study of cytomegalovirus exposure and HLA in healthy donors. Broader study findings: For most subjects, TCR beta sequences were reported to predict HLA-A and HLA-B alleles with accuracy.

The sequenced material came from PBMCs. The chain carries TRBV7-8 and TRBJ1-2, with D possibly being TRBD1 (5 bases). The sequence was obtained from a woman aged 30 to 39 in good health and CMV-seronegative. CDR3 residues: CASSLAVGQAYYGYTF. The CDR3 DNA follows: TGTGCCAGCAGCTTAGCGGTGGGGCAGGCCTACTATGGCTACACCTTC. The full variable domain, its missing parts supplied by reference TRBV7-8 and TRBJ1-2, is GAGVSQSPRYKVAKRGQDVALRCDPISGHVSLFWYQQALGQGPEFLTYFQNEAQLDKSGLPSDRFFAERPEGSVSTLKIQRTQQEDSAVYLCASSLAVGQAYYGYTFGSGTRLTVV.